This TCR beta chain is from a study of blood T cell repertoires in COVID-19. Overall study context: COVID-19 samples collected from the United States, Italy and Spain covered acute and convalescent phases. Sources were T cells, B-cell-depleted T cells, or PBMCs; the material itself was cDNA or gDNA.

This CDR3 comprises 11 residues. This table comes from immunoSEQ multiplex PCR, and its TCRdb copy is limited to in-frame clones, with some not included. This table has about 260,000 clones, approximately 86% appearing once. This TCR came from a man aged 25-40 years with active or convalescent COVID-19. The chain couples TRBV21-1 to TRBJ1-1. TRBV21-1 is deemed a pseudogene. The sequenced material came from peripheral blood. The CDR3 region is CASIIDGKLNF. The CDR3 DNA is TGTGCCAGCATCATCGACGGGAAATTGAACTTT.